The 18 T cell receptor beta chains given below trace back to one sample, sequenced in a study of molecular identifiers for immune sequencing clone quantification. TCRdb fed the PCR reads into MiXCR, producing one record per CDR3 protein. This sample has about half a million distinct CDR3 sequences, with around a fifth found just once. The sample consisted of naive CD8+ T cells from blood, with Jurkat cell RNA spiked in. The subset: FACS-sorted CD8+CD4-CCR7+CD45RA+ naive T cells. The receptors come from a human donor in good health. Some libraries in this study had Jurkat cell RNA spiked in.

The sample holds a few counts of this clonotype. V is TRBV27 and J is TRBJ1-5; D is unclear. Germline lookup yields CDR1 MNHEY and CDR2 SMNVEV (reference sequence). V lost 6 bases to trimming and J lost 1 base, with 10 bases between them. This CDR3 region has 14 residues. The chain's CDR3 is CASRALTSNQPQHF. The DNA for the CDR3 is TGTGCCAGCAGGGCGCTTACGAGCAATCAGCCCCAGCATTTT.

This clonotype has a count of ten or more. The chain recombines TRBV4-3 with TRBJ2-4, with D possibly matching TRBD2 (6 bases). V was cut by 0 bases and J by 5 bases, with 20 bases left in between. The CDR3 consists of 18 residues. Germline V gene data show CDR1 as LGHNA and CDR2 as YSLEER. In DNA form, the CDR3 reads TGCGCCAGCAGCCAAGAGTGGGGGGAAGGGTCTTCGGAAAACATTCAGTACTTC. It encodes CASSQEWGEGSSENIQYF.

Many counts were recorded for this clonotype. This chain uses TRBV6-2 or TRBV6-3 with TRBJ2-6; D is possibly TRBD1 or TRBD2 (5 bases each). Germline V gene lookup returns CDR1 MNHEY and CDR2 SVGEGT. Trimming removed 2 bases from V and 0 bases from J, with 8 bases in between. CDR3 size: 16 residues. The CDR3 DNA reads as TGTGCCAGCAGTTACCTGGGGGTCTCTGGGGCCAACGTCCTGACTTTC. Encoded protein: CASSYLGVSGANVLTF.

DNA for the CDR3: TGTGCCAGCAGCGAAAACGGGGGCCAAGAGACCCAGTACTTC. Translated, it gives CASSENGGQETQYF. The chain joins TRBV7-9 to TRBJ2-5, with a tentative D call TRBD2 (6 bases). With 5 bases removed from V and 1 base from J, the gap between germline ends came to 11 bases. The germline gives CDR1 SEHNR, CDR2 FQNEAQ (reference sequence). CDR3 size: 14 residues.

The V gene is TRBV27, the J gene TRBJ1-1; 10 bases are a match to TRBD1. After removal of 8 bases from V and 3 bases from J, the junction contained 3 bases not matched to a gene. In germline, CDR1 is MNHEY, CDR2 SMNVEV (reference sequence). CDR3 size: 13 residues. The chain's CDR3 is CASRGTGDTEAFF. In DNA, the CDR3 is TGTGCCAGCCGTGGGACAGGGGACACTGAAGCTTTCTTT.

This clonotype was counted between two and nine times. The chain carries TRBV6-2 or TRBV6-3 and TRBJ1-5; 7 bases map to TRBD1. Germline values: CDR1 MNHEY, CDR2 SVGEGT. V dropped 7 bases and J dropped 2; count of bases not matched to a gene: 8. The CDR3 covers 15 residues. DNA of the CDR3: TGTGCCAGCACTTCCAGGGGGGTGGGCAATCAGCCCCAGCATTTT. Translated: CASTSRGVGNQPQHF.

This chain connects TRBV3-1 to TRBJ1-2; TRBD1 agrees at 8 bases. J gave up 0 bases and V 2 bases, and 5 bases lay outside the gene matches. This CDR3 contains 16 residues. Per the germline V gene, CDR1 is LGHDT and CDR2 is YNNKEL (reference sequence). The CDR3 reads CASSQIQGGTNYGYTF. CDR3 in DNA: TGTGCCAGCAGCCAAATACAGGGGGGCACTAACTATGGCTACACCTTC.

This clonotype was observed a handful of times. The chain carries TRBV20-1 and TRBJ2-2, with 7 bases matching TRBD1. After removal of 2 bases from V and 3 bases from J, the junction contained 9 bases not matched to a gene. This CDR3 has 16 amino acids. CDR1 and CDR2 from the germline V gene are DFQATT and SNEGSKA (reference sequence). The CDR3 coding sequence is TGCAGTGCTAGAACCGGACAGGCAATTTACACCGGGGAGCTGTTTTTT. It encodes CSARTGQAIYTGELFF.

This clonotype was detected many times. The junction does not match germline at one end; this may be a read error. V and J are TRBV11-2 and TRBJ2-7; D not resolved. Per the germline V gene, CDR1 is SGHAT and CDR2 is FQNNGV. This CDR3 has 12 amino acids. The CDR3 loop is CASSLHPYEQYF. The CDR3 bases are TGCGCCAGCAGCTTGCACCCCTACGAGCAGTACTTC.

This clonotype was recorded once. A read error may be the cause here, since a much bigger clone is one base away. The J gene is TRBJ1-5, the V gene TRBV7-9; D remains unclear. V lost 2 bases and J 6 bases, leaving 11 bases between the germline ends. The CDR3 extends over 14 amino acids. Germline V gene data show CDR1 as SEHNR and CDR2 as FQNEAQ (reference sequence). CDR3 nucleotide sequence: TGTGCCAGCAGCTTAAGTCGTGAAAGTCAGCCCCAGCATTTT. This codes for CASSLSRESQPQHF. The variable domain in full, completed from reference TRBV7-9 and TRBJ1-5, reads DTGVSQNPRHKITKRGQNVTFRCDPISEHNRLYWYRQTLGQGPEFLTYFQNEAQLEKSRLLSDRFSAERPKGSFSTLEIQRTEQGDSAMYLCASSLSRESQPQHFGDGTRLSIL.

This clonotype was picked up many times. This chain links TRBV29-1 with TRBJ1-1; D uncertain. The CDR3 has 14 residues. The germline V and J ends were trimmed by 4 bases and 10 bases, with 22 bases remaining between them. Germline CDR1 and CDR2: SQVTM and ANQGSEA. The CDR3 loop reads CSVVPTHEPRGAFF. CDR3 sequence (DNA): TGCAGCGTTGTACCAACCCACGAGCCACGGGGAGCTTTCTTT.

CDR3 DNA sequence: TGTGCCAGCAGCCTAGGAGGGGGTACGAACACTGAAGCTTTCTTT. Amino acid sequence: CASSLGGGTNTEAFF. This chain uses TRBV5-6 with TRBJ1-1, with a tentative D call TRBD1 (6 bases). This CDR3 has 15 amino acids. CDR1 is SGHDT, CDR2 YYEEEE, per germline. Trimming removed 4 bases from V and 1 base from J, with 14 bases in between.

This clonotype was found many times. The rearrangement joins TRBV7-9 to TRBJ2-2; 11 bases fit TRBD2. The CDR3 spans 15 residues. In germline, CDR1 is SEHNR, CDR2 FQNEAQ (reference sequence). The V gene end was trimmed by 2 bases and the J gene end by 9 bases; junction bases not matched to a gene: 5. The CDR3 spells CASSLLAGGPRELFF. CDR3 in DNA: TGTGCCAGCAGCTTACTAGCGGGAGGCCCCAGGGAGCTGTTTTTT.

The V call is TRBV9, the J call TRBJ2-7, with a possible D match to TRBD1 (6 bases). This CDR3 is 17 amino acids long. The germline V gene has CDR1 SGDLS and CDR2 YYNGEE. Deletions cut 0 bases from V and 6 bases from J, with 22 bases between. The CDR3 spells CASSVVPTIGTTCEQYF. DNA for the CDR3: TGTGCCAGCAGCGTAGTACCGACCATCGGGACAACCTGCGAGCAGTACTTC.

With respect to this clonotype: This could be a read error, since a much larger clone is one nucleotide away. The CDR3 DNA follows: TGTGCCAGCAATGACAGGGGGTTAACAGGTACGCAGTATTTT. It codes for CASNDRGLTGTQYF. The chain has TRBV2 and TRBJ2-3; TRBD1 matches 9 bases. Germline V gene lookup returns CDR1 SNHLY and CDR2 FYNNEI. There are 14 residues in the CDR3.

The chain joins TRBV29-1 to TRBJ2-5; 13 positions agree with TRBD2. In germline, CDR1 is SQVTM, CDR2 ANQGSEA. CDR3 length: 18 residues. After removal of 6 bases from V and 5 bases from J, the junction contained 18 bases not matched to a gene. CDR3 nucleotide sequence: TGCAGCGTCGGAACCGGACTAGCGGGAGTCTTATTAGGGGAGACCCAGTACTTC. Protein: CSVGTGLAGVLLGETQYF.

The chain recombines TRBV3-1 with TRBJ2-3; 10 nucleotides align to TRBD2. The germline V gene has CDR1 LGHDT and CDR2 YNNKEL (reference sequence). The CDR3 totals 16 residues. V gave up 1 base and J gave up 0 bases; unmatched junction bases: 1. The CDR3 region is CASSQAGLASTDTQYF. The CDR3 DNA reads TGTGCCAGCAGCCAAGCGGGACTAGCGAGCACAGATACGCAGTATTTT.

At least ten counts were recorded for this clonotype. The chain employs TRBV20-1 and TRBJ2-7; maybe TRBD2 (6 bases). The length of the CDR3 is 12 residues. Germline V CDR1 and CDR2: DFQATT, SNEGSKA (reference sequence). The V end lost 3 bases, the J end lost 3 bases, and 9 bases lay between the germline ends. The CDR3 DNA sequence: TGCAGTGCTAGGGCAGCGGGCTACGAGCAGTACTTC. It codes for CSARAAGYEQYF.